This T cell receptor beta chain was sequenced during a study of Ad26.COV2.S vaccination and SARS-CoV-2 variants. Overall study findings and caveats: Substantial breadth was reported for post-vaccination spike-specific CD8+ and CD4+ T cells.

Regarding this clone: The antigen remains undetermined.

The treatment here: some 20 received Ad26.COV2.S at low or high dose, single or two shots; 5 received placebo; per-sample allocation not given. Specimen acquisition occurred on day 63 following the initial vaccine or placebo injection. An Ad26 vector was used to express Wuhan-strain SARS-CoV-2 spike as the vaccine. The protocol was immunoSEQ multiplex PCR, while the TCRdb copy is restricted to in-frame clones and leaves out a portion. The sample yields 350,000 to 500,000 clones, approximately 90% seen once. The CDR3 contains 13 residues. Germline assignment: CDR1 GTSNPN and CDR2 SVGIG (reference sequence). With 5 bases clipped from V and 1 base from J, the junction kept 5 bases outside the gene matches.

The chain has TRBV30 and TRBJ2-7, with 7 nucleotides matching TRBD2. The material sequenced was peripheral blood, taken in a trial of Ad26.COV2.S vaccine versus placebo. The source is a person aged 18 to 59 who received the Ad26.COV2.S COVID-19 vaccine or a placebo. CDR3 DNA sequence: TGTGCCTGGGGCCGGGGGGTATCCTACGAGCAGTACTTC. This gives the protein CAWGRGVSYEQYF.